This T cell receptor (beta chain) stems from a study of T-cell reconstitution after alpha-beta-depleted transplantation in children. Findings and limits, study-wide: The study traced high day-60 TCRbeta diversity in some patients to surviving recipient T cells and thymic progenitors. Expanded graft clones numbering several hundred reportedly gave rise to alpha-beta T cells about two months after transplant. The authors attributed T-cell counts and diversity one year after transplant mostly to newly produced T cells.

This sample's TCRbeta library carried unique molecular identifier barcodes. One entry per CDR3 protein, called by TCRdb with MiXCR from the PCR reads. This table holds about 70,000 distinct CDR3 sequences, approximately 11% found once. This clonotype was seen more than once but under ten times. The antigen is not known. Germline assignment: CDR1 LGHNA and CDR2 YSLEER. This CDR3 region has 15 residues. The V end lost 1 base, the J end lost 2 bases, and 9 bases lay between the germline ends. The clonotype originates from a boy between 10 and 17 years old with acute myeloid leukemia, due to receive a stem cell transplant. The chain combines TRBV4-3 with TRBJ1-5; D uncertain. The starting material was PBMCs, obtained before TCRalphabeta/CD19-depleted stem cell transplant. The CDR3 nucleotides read TGCGCCAGCAGCCAAGCGGCTGGGGGCAATCAGCCCCAGCATTTT. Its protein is CASSQAAGGNQPQHF.